The 30 T cell receptor beta chains reported below all come from one sample, sequenced in a study of T cell responses to AZD1222 COVID-19 vaccine. TCRdb's copy holds only in-frame clones and misses some; the assay was immunoSEQ multiplex PCR. This table has about 130,000 clones, 90% to 95% appearing once. Sequences were derived from peripheral blood, sampled 28 days after the second AZD1222 dose. Every receptor here comes from an adult who received the AZD1222 COVID-19 vaccine.

This clone was detected a few times. In nucleotides, the CDR3 is TGCGCCAGCAGCCTCTACTATGGGACTAGCGGGGAAGAGACCCAGTACTTC. It is translated as CASSLYYGTSGEETQYF. This rearrangement joins TRBV5-1 to TRBJ2-5; 13 nucleotides align to TRBD2. V shed 4 bases, J shed 3 bases, and the junction held 9 bases outside the gene matches. CDR1 and CDR2 from the germline V gene are SGHRS and YFSETQ. The CDR3 runs to 17 residues.

V and J are TRBV11-3 and TRBJ1-6; maybe TRBD1 (5 bases). Germline V CDR1 and CDR2: SGHNT, YENEEA. Trimming shortened V by 0 bases and J by 10 bases, and 13 bases separated the two germline ends. The CDR3 extends over 15 amino acids. The chain's CDR3 is CASSLDPPGASPLHF. In nucleotides, the CDR3 is TGTGCCAGCAGCTTAGACCCACCTGGGGCCTCACCCCTCCACTTT.

The chain uses TRBV27 and TRBJ1-1; a weak D match, TRBD1 (5 bases). Germline V gene lookup returns CDR1 MNHEY and CDR2 SMNVEV (reference sequence). This CDR3 spans 18 amino acids. V lost 7 bases to trimming and J lost 0 bases, with 24 bases between them. The CDR3 sequence is CASKNNPAAGRVNTEAFF. The CDR3 nucleotides read TGTGCCAGCAAAAACAATCCCGCGGCAGGGAGGGTGAACACTGAAGCTTTCTTT.

The V gene is TRBV4-3, the J gene TRBJ2-1; 15 bases agree with TRBD2. V dropped 4 bases and J dropped 8; count of bases not matched to a gene: 9. From germline, CDR1 is LGHNA and CDR2 YSLEER. The CDR3 covers 17 residues. The CDR3 DNA follows: TGCGCCAGCAGCCGGCGGACTAGCGGGGGGGCCGTGCATGAGCAGTTCTTC. This sequence encodes CASSRRTSGGAVHEQFF.

The chain links TRBV28 to TRBJ1-1; maybe TRBD1 (5 bases). V was clipped by 6 bases and J by 1 base, with 6 bases between them. Germline-derived CDR1 and CDR2 are MDHEN and SYDVKM. The CDR3 covers 12 residues. The CDR3 DNA is TGTGCCAGCAGCACAGGGAACACTGAAGCTTTCTTT. The encoded protein is CASSTGNTEAFF.

This chain connects TRBV7-8 to TRBJ1-2; D ambiguous. The CDR3 spans 15 residues. Germline-derived CDR1 and CDR2 are SGHVS and FQNEAQ. Trimming left V 5 bases short and J 6 bases short, with 19 bases between. The CDR3 sequence is CASSPDRLWVDGYTF. CDR3 sequence (DNA): TGTGCCAGCAGCCCGGACCGCTTATGGGTCGATGGCTACACCTTC.

The rearrangement uses TRBV11-1 and TRBJ1-6; no reliable D call. Between the trimmed V and J ends, which lost 2 bases and 10 bases, there was a span of 12 bases. CDR3 length: 14 residues. From germline, CDR1 is SGHAT and CDR2 FQDESV (reference sequence). This chain's CDR3 is CASSLTDLRSPLHF. The CDR3 region has the DNA TGTGCCAGCAGCTTAACGGACCTAAGGTCACCCCTCCACTTT.

This chain uses TRBV10-3 with TRBJ2-5; no definite D call. Per germline, CDR1 ENHRY and CDR2 SYGVKD. The CDR3 runs to 14 residues. Trimming left V 4 bases short and J 3 bases short, with 12 bases between. The CDR3 here is CAISGVDPKETQYF. CDR3 DNA: TGTGCCATCAGTGGGGTCGACCCAAAAGAGACCCAGTACTTC.

The V call is TRBV7-2, the J call TRBJ1-3; D unresolved. CDR1 is SGHTA and CDR2 is FQGNSA in the germline V gene. With 3 bases removed from V and 0 bases from J, the gap between germline ends came to 12 bases. The CDR3 has 16 amino acids. This chain's CDR3 is CASSFSLSPSGNTIYF. The CDR3 bases are TGTGCCAGCAGCTTCTCCCTAAGCCCCTCTGGAAACACCATATATTTT.

The V and J genes are TRBV19 and TRBJ1-4, with D possibly matching TRBD1 (5 bases). Trimming removed 3 bases from V and 5 bases from J, with 10 bases in between. Germline V gene sequence: CDR1 LNHDA, CDR2 SQIVND (reference sequence). The CDR3 loop spans 14 amino acids. CDR3 in DNA: TGTGCCAGTAGTATCCGGGACGGCAATGAAAAACTGTTTTTT. This encodes CASSIRDGNEKLFF.

The chain recombines TRBV4-1 with TRBJ1-1, with TRBD1 identical over 7 bases. The J segment lost 1 base and the V segment lost 5 bases, leaving 4 bases of the junction unmatched. This CDR3 region has 14 residues. Germline V lookup: CDR1 MGHRA, CDR2 YSYEKL. The CDR3 spells CASSLGTANTEAFF. The CDR3 nucleotides read TGCGCCAGCAGCTTAGGGACAGCGAACACTGAAGCTTTCTTT.

V usage is TRBV4-1 and J usage is TRBJ2-6; weak D call: TRBD2 (6 bases). CDR3 length equals 18 residues. The V end was cut by 3 bases, the J end by 2 bases, with 17 bases between. Germline lookup yields CDR1 MGHRA and CDR2 YSYEKL. The CDR3 here is CASSHIAVITPGANVLTF. The CDR3, as DNA: TGCGCCAGCAGCCATATAGCGGTCATAACACCTGGGGCCAACGTCCTGACTTTC.

The genes are TRBV10-3 and TRBJ1-5; TRBD1 aligns across 8 bases. V lost 6 bases and J lost 5; bases outside the gene matches: 6. Germline V gene sequence: CDR1 ENHRY, CDR2 SYGVKD. The CDR3 has 14 residues. The CDR3 loop is CAISQDRVDQPQHF. The CDR3 bases are TGTGCCATCAGCCAGGACAGGGTGGATCAGCCCCAGCATTTT.

This chain connects TRBV30 to TRBJ1-2; D is ambiguous. The CDR3 covers 11 residues. CDR1 is GTSNPN and CDR2 is SVGIG in the germline V gene (reference sequence). V was trimmed by 5 bases and J by 7 bases, leaving 11 bases between them. This CDR3 reads CAWGSNGGYTF. CDR3 sequence (DNA): TGTGCCTGGGGTTCCAATGGTGGCTACACCTTC.

V and J are TRBV28 and TRBJ1-2; the D is unclear. Per the germline V gene, CDR1 is MDHEN and CDR2 is SYDVKM. Trimming shortened V by 2 bases and J by 4 bases, and 5 bases separated the two germline ends. This CDR3 has 12 amino acids. The CDR3 sequence: CASSLEGYGYTF. Here the CDR3 DNA reads TGTGCCAGCAGTTTAGAGGGCTATGGCTACACCTTC.

The CDR3 loop is CASSEGLPLQETQYF. The CDR3 region has the DNA TGTGCCAGCAGTGAAGGACTACCCCTACAAGAGACCCAGTACTTC. This chain uses TRBV6-1 with TRBJ2-5; possibly TRBD2 for D (5 bases). This CDR3 has 15 residues. Trimming took off 1 base at V and 2 bases at J, with 11 bases between the two ends. Germline-derived CDR1 and CDR2 are MNHNS and SASEGT.

This clone was detected only a few times. A junction end diverges from the germline sequence, so it may reflect a read error. The chain has TRBV11-3 and TRBJ2-1; 14 bases are a match to TRBD2. The length of the CDR3 is 19 residues. Germline V lookup: CDR1 SGHNT, CDR2 YENEEA. This chain's CDR3 is CASSIEASRTSGGRYEQFF. In nucleotides, the CDR3 is TGTGCCAGCAGCATAGAGGCATCCCGGACTAGCGGGGGGCGGTATGAGCAGTTCTTC.

The chain links TRBV29-1 to TRBJ2-2; 8 nucleotides agree with TRBD1. V dropped 6 bases and J dropped 6; count of bases not matched to a gene: 12. CDR3 length: 15 amino acids. Germline assignment: CDR1 SQVTM and CDR2 ANQGSEA. CDR3 in amino acids: CSVDMPDRAPGELFF. The CDR3 bases are TGCAGCGTGGACATGCCGGACAGGGCGCCCGGGGAGCTGTTTTTT.

This chain joins TRBV19 and TRBJ2-6; D is uncertain. The germline V and J ends were trimmed by 4 bases and 0 bases, with 10 bases remaining between them. Germline V gene lookup returns CDR1 LNHDA and CDR2 SQIVND (reference sequence). The CDR3 is made up of 16 amino acids. The CDR3 sequence is CASSSISSSGANVLTF. The CDR3 nucleotides read TGTGCCAGTAGTAGTATCAGTAGCTCTGGGGCCAACGTCCTGACTTTC.

The chain carries TRBV10-2 and TRBJ2-3; 8 positions agree with TRBD2. CDR3 length equals 12 residues. Per germline, CDR1 WSHSY and CDR2 SAAADI. With 10 bases clipped from V and 4 bases from J, the junction kept 4 bases outside the gene matches. CDR3 coding DNA: TGCGCCACCGGGGGGGTCGCAGATACGCAGTATTTT. Translating gives CATGGVADTQYF.

This sequence joins TRBV7-9 and TRBJ2-5; no definite D call. From germline, CDR1 is SEHNR and CDR2 FQNEAQ (reference sequence). The length of the CDR3 is 12 residues. V was trimmed by 5 bases and J by 3 bases, leaving 7 bases between them. CDR3 sequence (DNA): TGTGCCAGCAGCCCCGCGGAAGAGACCCAGTACTTC. This codes for CASSPAEETQYF.

Written as DNA, the CDR3 is TGTGCCTGGATGGTAGCGGGGGGGAGCAAGCAGTATTTT. It encodes CAWMVAGGSKQYF. The chain couples TRBV30 to TRBJ2-3; 11 bases map to TRBD2. Germline V gene lookup returns CDR1 GTSNPN and CDR2 SVGIG (reference sequence). The CDR3 totals 13 residues. The J segment lost 11 bases and the V segment lost 4 bases, leaving 8 bases of the junction unmatched.

The chain links TRBV6-5 to TRBJ1-2; a weak D match, TRBD1 (6 bases). V was pared by 7 bases and J by 0 bases, with 15 bases between. This CDR3 has 15 amino acids. Germline values: CDR1 MNHEY, CDR2 SVGAGI. Here the CDR3 reads CASNSGTNTNYGYTF. DNA of the CDR3: TGTGCCAGCAATTCCGGGACAAACACTAACTATGGCTACACCTTC.

The chain has TRBV3-1 (or the pseudogene TRBV3-2) and TRBJ1-4; D is perhaps TRBD1 (5 bases). The CDR3 has 13 amino acids. Trimming removed 4 bases from V and 12 bases from J, with 15 bases in between. Germline CDR1 LGHDT, CDR2 YNNKEL (reference sequence). The CDR3 coding sequence is TGTGCCAGCAGCCCCCAAAGGATAGGGGAACTGTTTTTT. Translation gives CASSPQRIGELFF.

The chain has TRBV30 and TRBJ1-5; D ambiguous. Germline loops: CDR1 GTSNPN, CDR2 SVGIG (reference sequence). Trimming cost V 2 bases and J 3 bases, with 8 bases left between them. The CDR3 length is 13 residues. The CDR3 bases are TGTGCCTGGAGTAGAGAGAACAATCAGCCCCAGCATTTT. It is translated as CAWSRENNQPQHF. The entire variable domain, with the rest obtained from reference TRBV30 and TRBJ1-5, is as follows: SQTIHQWPATLVQPVGSPLSLECTVEGTSNPNLYWYRQAAGRGLQLLFYSVGIGQISSEVPQNLSASRPQDRQFILSSKKLLLSDSGFYLCAWSRENNQPQHFGDGTRLSIL.

The CDR3 region has the DNA TGCGCCAGCAGCTACACGGACTCACAGCAGGGGCCCCAGCATTTT. This sequence encodes CASSYTDSQQGPQHF. The chain employs TRBV5-1 and TRBJ1-5; maybe TRBD1 (5 bases). CDR3 size: 15 residues. V lost 3 bases to trimming and J lost 9 bases, with 19 bases between them. Germline loops: CDR1 SGHRS, CDR2 YFSETQ.

In this sample, this clone turned up once. V usage is TRBV19 and J usage is TRBJ1-2, with D possibly being TRBD1 (6 bases). CDR1 is LNHDA and CDR2 is SQIVND in the germline V gene (reference sequence). Trimming shortened V by 10 bases and J by 0 bases, and 12 bases separated the two germline ends. This CDR3 spans 13 amino acids. The CDR3 reads CATEDRANYGYTF. The CDR3 nucleotides are TGTGCCACCGAGGACAGAGCTAACTATGGCTACACCTTC.

V gene TRBV7-2 combines with J gene TRBJ1-5; D gene ambiguous. The CDR3 is 13 residues long. Germline CDR1 SGHTA, CDR2 FQGNSA. Trimming shortened V by 5 bases and J by 6 bases, and 11 bases separated the two germline ends. This CDR3 is CASSPESRQPQHF. CDR3 DNA sequence: TGTGCCAGCAGCCCGGAGTCGCGTCAGCCCCAGCATTTT.

The chain uses TRBV7-9 and TRBJ2-2, with 8 bases lining up with TRBD2. Germline V gene sequence: CDR1 SEHNR, CDR2 FQNEAQ (reference sequence). The CDR3 is 16 residues long. J was trimmed by 5 bases and V by 5 bases; bases with no gene match: 10. CDR3 bases: TGTGCCAGCAGCCCCCTGGTCGGCGGGGGGACCGGGGAGCTGTTTTTT. Its translation: CASSPLVGGGTGELFF.

The J gene is TRBJ2-6, the V gene TRBV18; tentatively, D is TRBD2 (5 bases). The CDR3 covers 15 residues. From germline, CDR1 is KGHSH and CDR2 LQKENI. Deletions cut 3 bases from V and 2 bases from J, with 8 bases between. Here the CDR3 DNA reads TGTGCCAGCTCACCGGGAGAGGCTGGGGCCAACGTCCTGACTTTC. Translated, it gives CASSPGEAGANVLTF.